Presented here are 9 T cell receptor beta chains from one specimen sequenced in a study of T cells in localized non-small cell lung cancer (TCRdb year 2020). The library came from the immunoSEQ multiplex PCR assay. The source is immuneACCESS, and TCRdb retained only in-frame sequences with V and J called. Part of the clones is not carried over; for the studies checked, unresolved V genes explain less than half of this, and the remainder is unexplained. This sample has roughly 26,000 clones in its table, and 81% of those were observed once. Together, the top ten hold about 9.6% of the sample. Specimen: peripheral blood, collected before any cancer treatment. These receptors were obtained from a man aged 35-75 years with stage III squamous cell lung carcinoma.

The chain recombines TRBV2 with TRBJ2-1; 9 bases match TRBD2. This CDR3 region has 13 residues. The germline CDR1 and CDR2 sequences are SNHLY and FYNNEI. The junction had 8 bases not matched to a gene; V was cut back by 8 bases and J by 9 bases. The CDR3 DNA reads TGTGCCAGCTCGGTAGCGGGAGTACTTGAGCAGTTCTTC. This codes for CASSVAGVLEQFF.

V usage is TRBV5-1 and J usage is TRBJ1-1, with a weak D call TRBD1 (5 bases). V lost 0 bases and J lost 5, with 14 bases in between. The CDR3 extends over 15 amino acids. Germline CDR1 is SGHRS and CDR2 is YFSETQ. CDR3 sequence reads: CASSLESGMGTEAFF. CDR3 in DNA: TGCGCCAGCAGCTTGGAGTCAGGGATGGGGACTGAAGCTTTCTTT.

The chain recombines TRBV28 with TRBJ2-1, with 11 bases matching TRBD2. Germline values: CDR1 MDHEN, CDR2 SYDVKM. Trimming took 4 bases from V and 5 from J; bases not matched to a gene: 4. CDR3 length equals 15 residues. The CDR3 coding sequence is TGTGCCAGCAGTTCGATAGCGGGAGGGGACAATGAGCAGTTCTTC. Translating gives CASSSIAGGDNEQFF.

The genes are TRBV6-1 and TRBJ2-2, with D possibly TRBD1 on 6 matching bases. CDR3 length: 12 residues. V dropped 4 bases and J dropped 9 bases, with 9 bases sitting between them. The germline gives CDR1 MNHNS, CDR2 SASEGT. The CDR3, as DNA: TGTGCCAGCAGTGGAGGGGGTCGGGAGCTGTTTTTT. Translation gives CASSGGGRELFF.

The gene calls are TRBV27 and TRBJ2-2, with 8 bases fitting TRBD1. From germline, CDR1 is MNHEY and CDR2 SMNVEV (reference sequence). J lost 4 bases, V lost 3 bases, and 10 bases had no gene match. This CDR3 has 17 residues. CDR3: CASSLRTGPRVTGELFF. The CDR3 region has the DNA TGTGCCAGCAGTTTGCGGACAGGGCCCCGAGTCACCGGGGAGCTGTTTTTT.

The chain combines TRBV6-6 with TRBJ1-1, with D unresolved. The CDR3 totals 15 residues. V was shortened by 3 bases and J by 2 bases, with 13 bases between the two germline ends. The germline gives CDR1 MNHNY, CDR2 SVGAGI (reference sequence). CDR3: CASSYVAGINTEAFF. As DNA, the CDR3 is TGTGCCAGCAGTTATGTCGCGGGGATAAACACTGAAGCTTTCTTT.

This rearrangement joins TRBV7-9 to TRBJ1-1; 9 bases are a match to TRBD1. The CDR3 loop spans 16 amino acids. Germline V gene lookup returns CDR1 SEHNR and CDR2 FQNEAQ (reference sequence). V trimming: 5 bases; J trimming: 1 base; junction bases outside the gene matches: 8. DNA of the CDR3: TGTGCCAGCAGCCCCCACAGGGGGCTGGGGAACACTGAAGCTTTCTTT. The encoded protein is CASSPHRGLGNTEAFF.

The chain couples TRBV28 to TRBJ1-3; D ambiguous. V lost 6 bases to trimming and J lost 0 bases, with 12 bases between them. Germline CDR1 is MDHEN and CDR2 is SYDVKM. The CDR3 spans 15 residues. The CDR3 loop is CASRESVLSGNTIYF. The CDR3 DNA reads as TGTGCCAGCAGGGAATCAGTCCTCTCTGGAAACACCATATATTTT.

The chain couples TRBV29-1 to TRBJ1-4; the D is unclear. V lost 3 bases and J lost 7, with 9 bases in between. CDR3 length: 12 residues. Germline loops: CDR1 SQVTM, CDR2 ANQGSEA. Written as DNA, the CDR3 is TGCAGCGTTGATACGGCGGCTGAAAAACTGTTTTTT. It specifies CSVDTAAEKLFF.